This T cell receptor (beta chain) emerged from a study of cytomegalovirus exposure and HLA in healthy donors. Study-wide results and caveats: A later analysis found TCR association rates differed by HLA locus, highest for DRB1 and lowest for HLA-C.

This clone was seen only once. Antigen: not known. It was with 60 Vbeta and 13 Jbeta primers that the PCR ran. Generated by immunoSEQ multiplex PCR, the TCRdb table keeps only in-frame clones and is missing some. The sample yields over 150,000 clones, 79% seen once. Specimen: PBMCs. This receptor was obtained from a woman aged 18-35 years in good health and CMV-seronegative.

The CDR3 reads CASSLDPVATNEKLFF. CDR3 nucleotide sequence: TGCGCCAGCAGCTTGGATCCAGTTGCAACTAATGAAAAACTGTTTTTT. The gene calls are TRBV5-1 and TRBJ1-4; no reliable D call. The length of the CDR3 is 16 residues. Trimming stripped 0 bases from V and 0 bases from J, with 9 bases between. Germline lookup yields CDR1 SGHRS and CDR2 YFSETQ.